This T cell receptor (beta chain) came from a study of shared clonotypes between healthy human individuals. The study, taken as a whole, reports: All-four-donor shared clonotypes had higher generation probabilities than non-shared clonotypes did.

Memory CD4+ cells were the fraction left after CD45RA+ naive selection. V was trimmed by 3 bases and J by 3 bases, leaving 11 bases between them. Germline assignment: CDR1 KGHSH and CDR2 LQKENI. This CDR3 has 14 amino acids. This clone was detected only a few times. No antigen is known for it. Method: immunoSEQ multiplex PCR; TCRdb's copy keeps in-frame clones and lacks some. This sample has roughly 1 million clones, with approximately 76% found just once. The sample was memory CD4+ T cells sorted from blood. The subset: CD45RA-negative fraction. The TCR was taken from a young man in good health. The V gene is TRBV18, the J gene TRBJ1-1, with D unresolved. The CDR3 loop reads CASSPINVDTEAFF. The CDR3 nucleotides read TGTGCCAGCTCACCGATTAATGTGGACACTGAAGCTTTCTTT.